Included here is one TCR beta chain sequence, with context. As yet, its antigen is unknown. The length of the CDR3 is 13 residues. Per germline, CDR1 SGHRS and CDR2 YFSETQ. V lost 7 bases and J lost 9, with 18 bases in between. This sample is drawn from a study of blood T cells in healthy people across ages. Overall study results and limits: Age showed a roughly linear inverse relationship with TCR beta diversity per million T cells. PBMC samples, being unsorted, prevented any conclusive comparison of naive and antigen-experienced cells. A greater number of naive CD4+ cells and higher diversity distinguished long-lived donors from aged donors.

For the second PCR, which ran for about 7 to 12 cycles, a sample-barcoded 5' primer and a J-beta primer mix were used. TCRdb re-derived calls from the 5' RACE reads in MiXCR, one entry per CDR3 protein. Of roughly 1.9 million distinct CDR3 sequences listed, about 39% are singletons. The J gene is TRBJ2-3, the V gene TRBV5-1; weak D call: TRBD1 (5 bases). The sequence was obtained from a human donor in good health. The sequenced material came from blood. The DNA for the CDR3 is TGCGCCAGCGGATATTATGGGGCCGGGACGCAGTATTTT. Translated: CASGYYGAGTQYF.